The 29 T cell receptor beta chains presented below share a single source sample, sequenced in a study of T cells in Graves' hyperthyroidism and ophthalmopathy (dated by TCRdb to between 2018 and 2021). Library generation was performed with multiplex PCR. This sample was sequenced with an Illumina HiSeq 2000. Amplification of TCR beta CDR3 regions was carried out from RNA transcripts. A first-round RT-PCR of the TCR CDR3 used the HTBI primer set with the Qiagen OneStep RT-PCR kit. TCRdb reworked the public reads: Q25 trimming with fastp, MiXCR clone assembly, productive beta chains retained. A single entry per CDR3 protein holds the most common genes and DNA from its merged rows. Within this sample are some 770,000 distinct CDR3 sequences, with about 16% of them counted one time only. Approximately 8.4% of the sample belongs to the ten largest clones. Sequencing was carried out using blood. These TCRs come from a man younger than 35 with Graves' hyperthyroidism.

This clonotype was observed many times. This rearrangement joins TRBV20-1 to TRBJ2-1; TRBD2 aligns across 11 bases. Germline loops: CDR1 DFQATT, CDR2 SNEGSKA (reference sequence). The CDR3 is 14 residues long. The J segment lost 7 bases and the V segment lost 0 bases, leaving 2 bases of the junction unmatched. The CDR3 coding sequence is TGCAGTGCTAGAGATAGCGGGAGGGGGAATGAGCAGTTCTTC. This sequence encodes CSARDSGRGNEQFF.

The sample holds a few counts of this clonotype. This may be a read error, as it is one base from a much larger clone. The chain links TRBV10-3 to TRBJ2-5, with D hard to call. The CDR3 runs to 12 residues. Germline CDR1 ENHRY, CDR2 SYGVKD. Trimming removed 0 bases at V and 12 bases at J, with 11 bases between. The CDR3 DNA reads TGTGCCATCAGTGAGTCCGCCATAGTGGAGTACTTC. Encoded protein: CAISESAIVEYF.

V usage is TRBV9 and J usage is TRBJ2-6; D perhaps matches TRBD2 (5 bases). The CDR3 is made up of 18 amino acids. V gave up 1 base and J gave up 2 bases, with 16 bases separating them. Germline V CDR1 and CDR2: SGDLS, YYNGEE. In DNA, the CDR3 is TGTGCCAGCAGCGTAAGTGGGAGCAGCCGGGCTGGGGCCAACGTCCTGACTTTC. Amino acids: CASSVSGSSRAGANVLTF.

The CDR3: CASSKDPTGELFF. The CDR3 DNA reads as TGCGCCAGCAGCAAGGACCCTACCGGGGAGCTGTTTTTT. V usage is TRBV5-1 and J usage is TRBJ2-2, with unresolved D. The CDR3 length is 13 residues. Germline V gene lookup returns CDR1 SGHRS and CDR2 YFSETQ. V was trimmed by 4 bases and J by 5 bases, leaving 9 bases between them. The full variable domain, completed using reference TRBV5-1 and TRBJ2-2, is KAGVTQTPRYLIKTRGQQVTLSCSPISGHRSVSWYQQTPGQGLQFLFEYFSETQRNKGNFPGRFSGRQFSNSRSEMNVSTLELGDSALYLCASSKDPTGELFFGEGSRLTVL.

Ten or more counts support this clonotype. V is TRBV7-9 and J is TRBJ2-1, with 8 bases matching TRBD1. From germline, CDR1 is SEHNR and CDR2 FQNEAQ (reference sequence). The CDR3 totals 14 residues. Trimming at V came to 4 bases and at J to 7 bases, leaving 6 bases not matched to a gene. The CDR3 here is CASSSRDRINEQFF. The CDR3 nucleotides are TGTGCCAGCAGCTCCCGGGACAGGATAAATGAGCAGTTCTTC.

Many counts were recorded for this clonotype. The chain employs TRBV28 and TRBJ1-5; 9 bases map to TRBD1. Losses at the gene ends were 6 bases for V and 9 bases for J; bases not matched to a gene: 3. CDR1 and CDR2 from the germline V gene are MDHEN and SYDVKM. CDR3 size: 12 residues. The CDR3 is CASRTGGTPQHF. The CDR3 nucleotides are TGTGCCAGCAGGACAGGGGGGACGCCCCAGCATTTT.

To note about this clonotype: A much larger clone sits a single nucleotide away, making a read error possible. V is TRBV3-1 and J is TRBJ2-1; 8 bases are a match to TRBD2. The V segment lost 7 bases and the J segment 12 bases; nucleotides outside the gene matches: 8. The CDR3 has 12 residues. Germline lookup yields CDR1 LGHDT and CDR2 YNNKEL (reference sequence). CDR3 loop: CASMRAGDGQFF. The CDR3, as DNA: TGTGCCAGCATGCGAGCGGGAGACGGGCAGTTCTTC.

This clonotype was seen only once. This sequence joins TRBV20-1 and TRBJ2-7; 11 bases agree with TRBD2. Germline V gene data show CDR1 as DFQATT and CDR2 as SNEGSKA (reference sequence). After removal of 1 base from V and 0 bases from J, the junction contained 8 bases not matched to a gene. The CDR3 is 17 residues long. The CDR3 protein is CSARGPSGRPHSYEQYF. The CDR3 coding sequence is TGCAGTGCTAGAGGGCCTAGCGGGAGGCCCCACTCCTACGAGCAGTACTTC.

This clonotype showed up many times. V usage is TRBV7-3 and J usage is TRBJ2-7; D is unresolved. The CDR3 covers 13 residues. V lost 1 base, J lost 6 bases, and 10 bases lay in between. Germline CDR1 reads SGHTA; CDR2 reads FQGTGA. The chain's CDR3 is CASSLMAGSEQYF. DNA for the CDR3: TGTGCCAGCAGCTTAATGGCCGGATCCGAGCAGTACTTC.

V is TRBV20-1 and J is TRBJ2-1; 8 nucleotides line up with TRBD1. This CDR3 has 14 residues. J was trimmed by 8 bases and V by 3 bases; bases with no gene match: 9. CDR1 is DFQATT and CDR2 is SNEGSKA in the germline V gene (reference sequence). The CDR3 here is CSASRQGAMYEQFF. CDR3 nucleotides: TGCAGTGCTAGTCGTCAGGGGGCGATGTATGAGCAGTTCTTC.

V and J are TRBV19 and TRBJ2-1; D is possibly TRBD1 (7 bases). The CDR3 is 17 residues long. V lost 6 bases and J 1 base, leaving 19 bases between the germline ends. Germline V lookup: CDR1 LNHDA, CDR2 SQIVND (reference sequence). CDR3 DNA sequence: TGTGCCAGTAGACAACGGACACAGGGGAGGTCCTACAATGAGCAGTTCTTC. This translates into CASRQRTQGRSYNEQFF.

This clonotype was observed a handful of times. The chain recombines TRBV7-3 with TRBJ2-3, with D perhaps matching TRBD2 (7 bases). V lost 5 bases and J 2 bases, leaving 14 bases between the germline ends. This CDR3 region has 15 residues. The germline gives CDR1 SGHTA, CDR2 FQGTGA. DNA of the CDR3: TGTGCCAGCAGCCCCGACGGGGGGCACACAGATACGCAGTATTTT. Encoded protein: CASSPDGGHTDTQYF.

This clonotype was recorded many times. The chain is built from TRBV5-1 and TRBJ2-1; 8 bases line up with TRBD1. V was clipped by 4 bases and J by 8 bases; unmatched bases: 8. CDR3 size: 14 residues. Germline V gene data show CDR1 as SGHRS and CDR2 as YFSETQ. The CDR3 reads CASSRGQAGDEQFF. CDR3 bases: TGCGCCAGCAGCCGGGGACAGGCAGGAGATGAGCAGTTCTTC.

This clonotype has at least ten counts. The chain is built from TRBV3-1 and TRBJ2-7; D assignment may be TRBD1 or TRBD2 (5 bases each). This CDR3 spans 13 amino acids. V shed 3 bases and J shed 3 bases, with 9 bases lying between them. Germline lookup yields CDR1 LGHDT and CDR2 YNNKEL (reference sequence). Here the CDR3 reads CASSQRGSYEQYF. The DNA for the CDR3 is TGTGCCAGCAGCCAGAGGGGAAGCTACGAGCAGTACTTC.

In its sample, this clonotype was seen a few times. The chain combines TRBV19 with TRBJ1-6, with 7 bases lining up with TRBD1. The germline gives CDR1 LNHDA, CDR2 SQIVND (reference sequence). V gave up 5 bases and J gave up 4 bases; unmatched junction bases: 11. This CDR3 is built from 17 residues. The DNA for the CDR3 is TGTGCCAGTAGTTCTGGAACATTGACAGGGTATAATTCACCCCTCCACTTT. It yields the protein CASSSGTLTGYNSPLHF. The whole variable domain, filled in from reference TRBV19 and TRBJ1-6, reads DGGITQSPKYLFRKEGQNVTLSCEQNLNHDAMYWYRQDPGQGLRLIYYSQIVNDFQKGDIAEGYSVSREKKESFPLTVTSAQKNPTAFYLCASSSGTLTGYNSPLHFGNGTRLTVT.

The sample holds a few counts of this clonotype. The chain couples TRBV7-8 to TRBJ2-1; perhaps TRBD2 as D (5 bases). This CDR3 is 15 amino acids long. V gave up 4 bases and J gave up 9 bases, with 19 bases separating them. Per the germline V gene, CDR1 is SGHVS and CDR2 is FQNEAQ. The CDR3: CASSSRAGSLSEQFF. DNA for the CDR3: TGTGCCAGCAGCTCGAGGGCTGGCAGCCTGAGTGAGCAGTTCTTC.

This clonotype came up many times. The chain employs TRBV30 and TRBJ2-1; D gene uncertain. Trimming took off 5 bases at V and 7 bases at J, with 15 bases between the two ends. CDR3 length equals 13 residues. CDR1 GTSNPN and CDR2 SVGIG come from the germline V gene (reference sequence). The CDR3 region has the DNA TGTGCCTGGGATGGACCCCCATCGAATGAGCAGTTCTTC. This codes for CAWDGPPSNEQFF.

This clonotype has at least ten counts. The CDR3 DNA is TGTGCCAGCAGTACCCGGGAAAACTATGGCTACACCTTC. Translated: CASSTRENYGYTF. This chain joins TRBV6-1 and TRBJ1-2; D is undetermined. V lost 5 bases to trimming and J lost 2 bases, with 9 bases between them. CDR1 and CDR2 from the germline V gene are MNHNS and SASEGT. CDR3 length: 13 amino acids.

There are many counts of this clonotype. This sequence joins TRBV20-1 and TRBJ1-1; D call uncertain. Germline V gene data show CDR1 as DFQATT and CDR2 as SNEGSKA (reference sequence). This CDR3 spans 13 amino acids. V dropped 1 base and J dropped 1 base, with 7 bases sitting between them. The CDR3 reads CSARVQQNTEAFF. The CDR3 bases are TGCAGTGCTAGAGTACAACAGAACACTGAAGCTTTCTTT.

The table lists this clonotype with many counts. The chain has TRBV12-3 or TRBV12-4 and TRBJ2-1; D remains unclear. This CDR3 contains 11 residues. V was trimmed by 6 bases and J by 7 bases, leaving 7 bases between them. CDR3 in DNA: TGTGCCAGCAGGACGGCGAATGAGCAGTTCTTC. Translated: CASRTANEQFF.

There are a few counts of this clonotype. V gene TRBV11-3 combines with J gene TRBJ1-1; possible D gene TRBD1, 5 bases. V was trimmed by 5 bases and J by 5 bases, leaving 15 bases between them. The CDR3 extends over 14 amino acids. Germline CDR1 SGHNT, CDR2 YENEEA. The CDR3 bases are TGTGCCAGCAGCCCCGGGGGTTTCAAGACTGAAGCTTTCTTT. Its protein product is CASSPGGFKTEAFF. Based on the CDR3 plus reference TRBV11-3 and TRBJ1-1, the full variable domain is EAGVVQSPRYKIIEKKQPVAFWCNPISGHNTLYWYLQNLGQGPELLIRYENEEAVDDSQLPKDRFSAERLKGVDSTLKIQPAELGDSAVYLCASSPGGFKTEAFFGQGTRLTVV.

This clonotype was recorded many times. The chain carries TRBV28 and TRBJ2-7; TRBD1 matches 10 bases. The J segment lost 2 bases and the V segment lost 7 bases, leaving 5 bases of the junction unmatched. CDR3 size: 14 residues. Germline CDR1 reads MDHEN; CDR2 reads SYDVKM. The DNA for the CDR3 is TGTGCCAGCATCATGACAGGGGGCACCTACGAGCAGTACTTC. Translated, it gives CASIMTGGTYEQYF.

The V and J genes are TRBV9 and TRBJ2-7; D may match TRBD1 or TRBD2 (5 bases each). V lost 2 bases and J 7 bases, leaving 13 bases between the germline ends. Germline V lookup: CDR1 SGDLS, CDR2 YYNGEE. The CDR3 runs to 13 residues. The CDR3 sequence: CASSVSGGWEQYF. The CDR3 DNA follows: TGTGCCAGCAGCGTTAGTGGGGGATGGGAGCAGTACTTC. The variable domain in full, with the rest retrieved from reference TRBV9 and TRBJ2-7, is DSGVTQTPKHLITATGQRVTLRCSPRSGDLSVYWYQQSLDQGLQFLIQYYNGEERAKGNILERFSAQQFPDLHSELNLSSLELGDSALYFCASSVSGGWEQYFGPGTRLTVT.

The V gene is TRBV19, the J gene TRBJ2-2; 9 nucleotides line up with TRBD1. CDR1 is LNHDA, CDR2 SQIVND, per germline (reference sequence). The CDR3 extends over 16 amino acids. J gave up 4 bases and V 4 bases, and 7 bases lay outside the gene matches. The CDR3: CASSKTGQGITGELFF. CDR3 DNA: TGTGCCAGTAGTAAAACGGGACAGGGTATCACCGGGGAGCTGTTTTTT.

This clonotype showed up just a few times. This chain connects TRBV20-1 to TRBJ1-1; D call uncertain. V lost 4 bases, J lost 6 bases, and 9 bases lay in between. The CDR3 sequence is 11 residues long. CDR1 is DFQATT, CDR2 SNEGSKA, per germline (reference sequence). CDR3 sequence: CSATDVSEAFF. The CDR3 bases are TGCAGTGCTACGGACGTCTCTGAAGCTTTCTTT.

This chain joins TRBV6-1 and TRBJ2-3; D not certain. V was trimmed by 6 bases and J by 2 bases, leaving 15 bases between them. Germline values: CDR1 MNHNS, CDR2 SASEGT. CDR3 size: 15 residues. The CDR3 loop reads CASSPLERPTDTQYF. The CDR3 nucleotides read TGTGCCAGCAGCCCCCTTGAAAGGCCCACAGATACGCAGTATTTT.

This clonotype was observed a handful of times. The rearrangement joins TRBV20-1 to TRBJ2-7; D tentatively fits TRBD1 or TRBD2 (5 bases each). The CDR3 runs 13 residues. Germline V gene sequence: CDR1 DFQATT, CDR2 SNEGSKA (reference sequence). Trimming stripped 1 base from V and 4 bases from J, with 11 bases between. For the CDR3, the DNA is TGCAGTGCTAGAGCGGGACCCTTGTACGAGCAGTACTTC. Translated, it gives CSARAGPLYEQYF.

Many counts were recorded for this clonotype. The chain joins TRBV28 to TRBJ2-3; D may be TRBD2 (6 bases). Trimming took off 5 bases at V and 1 base at J, with 22 bases between the two ends. The CDR3 is made up of 18 amino acids. The germline V gene encodes CDR1 MDHEN and CDR2 SYDVKM. The CDR3 bases are TGTGCCAGCAGTCCGCCCAGCGCGGGGTGGGGGGGCACAGATACGCAGTATTTT. This sequence encodes CASSPPSAGWGGTDTQYF.

This clonotype was counted ten times or more. The rearrangement joins TRBV5-1 to TRBJ2-7; a possible D gene is TRBD1 (5 bases). The CDR3 covers 15 residues. Germline CDR1 and CDR2: SGHRS and YFSETQ. With 0 bases removed from V and 3 bases from J, the gap between germline ends came to 13 bases. CDR3 coding DNA: TGCGCCAGCAGCTTGGGGTCGACAGATGTCTACGAGCAGTACTTC. Its protein product is CASSLGSTDVYEQYF. Full variable domain (missing parts from reference TRBV5-1 and TRBJ2-7): KAGVTQTPRYLIKTRGQQVTLSCSPISGHRSVSWYQQTPGQGLQFLFEYFSETQRNKGNFPGRFSGRQFSNSRSEMNVSTLELGDSALYLCASSLGSTDVYEQYFGPGTRLTVT.